This T cell receptor beta chain comes out of a study of shared clonotypes between healthy human individuals (TCRdb year 2020). About the full investigation: A couple of women and three men aged 18 to 49 years were included in the cohort. Different laboratories and diverse techniques were used to prepare libraries and sequence TCR repertoires, to increase sequencing depth and limit assay-specific biases. For each donor, CD4 naive and CD4 memory were each given three plates, CD8 naive was given two plates, and CD8 memory was given one plate. To estimate repertoire size and how much clonotype sharing occurs between individuals, the study deeply sequenced the blood TCR repertoires of five healthy adults. Between about 0.94 and 10 billion PBMCs per donor were obtained by leukapheresis. Findings and caveats that apply to the study as a whole: Based on pairwise subsampling, the degree of clonotype sharing among donors was expected to be affected by sequencing depth. The genetic and exposure-history diversity represented was limited by the small number of donors. Sharing across several donors was observed for roughly 5% of naive CD4, 3.5% of naive CD8, 2.3% of memory CD4, and about 0.4% of memory CD8 clonotypes. Rarefaction of sorted-subset datasets indicated incomplete sequencing despite the large sequencing depth. Higher generation probabilities were observed for clonotypes shared by all four sorted-subset donors than for non-shared clonotypes. Estimated clonotype richness was generally larger for naive than for memory subsets. Only blood was sampled, and tissue TCR repertoires likely differ from those in blood.

For the CD8 naive samples, CD45RO-negative cells were positively selected for CCR7, yielding a CD45RA+CCR7+ population from which TemRA cells were excluded. The donors were healthy, HIV-negative adults who had no recently reported acute infections or vaccinations. All donors were Caucasian adults living in Nashville, Tennessee, USA. Blood was obtained by leukapheresis, after which PBMCs were separated by Ficoll-Histopaque density gradient centrifugation and cryopreserved in liquid nitrogen vapor phase. Purity and quantity of every magnetically sorted T cell population were checked by analytical flow cytometry. Genomic DNA was isolated from each sorted fraction and quantified by UV absorbance on a Nanodrop 2000c. Turning to this clone: Its antigen is not yet known. The sample holds no much larger clone one base away, and base qualities are not on file.

Using the deep immunoSEQ assay, multiplex PCR amplified TCR CDR3 regions from genomic DNA. Extracted genomic DNA from each cell subset was spread evenly across all wells of several immunoSEQ 96-well plates, with each plate serving as a replicate. Each replicate PCR for sorted subsets received roughly 0.2 ug genomic DNA, equal to roughly 30,000 T cell genomes. The purified libraries were quantified using a Qubit 3.0 fluorometer, sized with a Bioanalyzer 2100, and then quantified again using the KAPA Library Quantification kit. Every immunoSEQ 96-well plate was sequenced on a separate single-read 150-cycle Illumina NextSeq 550 flow cell. Per the original workflow: Because only junctional sequences without quality scores were contained in the immunoSEQ output, filtering matching that applied to full-length reads could not be performed. Sequences were annotated with PyIR, a Python wrapper for IgBLAST v1.9, using IMGT germline references to assign V/J genes and CDR3. Reads were removed for weak V/J assignments (E-value above 1e-6), missing CDR3, stop codons, out-of-frame junctions, or ambiguous translated residues. V3J clonotypes were defined as sequences sharing an identical inferred V gene, J gene, and CDR3 amino acid sequence. Percentage overlap between repertoires was computed as shared unique clonotypes divided by the size of the smaller repertoire. Repertoire richness was assessed with RTK rarefaction, the Chao1 estimator, and Recon v2.1 estimates of unobserved clonotypes. Generation probabilities were computed with OLGA for all TCRbeta clonotypes obtained by the gDNA method from a handful of donors. The immuneACCESS repertoire file appears here via TCRdb, limited to in-frame rearrangements. These files lack a portion of the clones; in checked studies, under half of the deficit traces to unresolved V genes, and the cause of the others is not known. The V and J calls and clone size are taken from that table; D and trimming were inferred from the DNA. The sample includes more than 600,000 clones, with 92% observed a single time. The top ten hold about 24% of the sample.

In the germline V gene, CDR1 corresponds to MDHEN and CDR2 to SYDVKM. Including cysteine and phenylalanine, the CDR3 has 15 amino acids. Only CDR3 DNA is held: 45 bases, read in frame from base 1. The germline V end is reduced by 3 bases and the J end by 4 bases; junction bases left unmatched: 6. The sequence derives from a man aged 30 to 39 in good health. The sequencing input was naive CD8+ T cells sorted from blood. The cell subset or site label here, explained by the study, means: CD45RA+CCR7+. The chain uses TRBV28 and TRBJ1-1; 9 of the junction bases match TRBD1. The CDR3 reads as follows: CASSFPGQGFTEAFF. The DNA reads TGTGCCAGCAGTTTTCCCGGACAGGGGTTCACTGAAGCTTTCTTT.